Listed below are T cell receptor beta chains from one sample, sequenced in a study of lymphopenia after photon versus proton radiotherapy. The method was immunoSEQ multiplex PCR; TCRdb's version includes in-frame clones alone and lacks a portion of them. The sample has about 6,700 clones; 70% to 85% are singletons. Specimen: peripheral blood, collected from a patient treated with photon-based radiotherapy. The source is a man aged 25 to 40 with gastric cancer. Both conserved end residues are part of each CDR3. The D gene is left open where the match is weak.

V gene: TRBV7-2
D gene: TRBD2
J gene: TRBJ2-7
CDR3 protein: CASSSTSGEREQYF

V gene: TRBV29-1
D gene: TRBD1
J gene: TRBJ2-7
CDR3 protein: CSVRGGTGDSYEQYF

V gene: TRBV9
D gene: TRBD1
J gene: TRBJ1-1
CDR3 protein: CASSVRGQGEAFF

V gene: TRBV25-1
D gene: -
J gene: TRBJ2-3
CDR3 protein: CASSQRSGFYTDTQYF

V gene: TRBV15
D gene: -
J gene: TRBJ2-5
CDR3 protein: CATSAESETQYF

V gene: TRBV2
D gene: -
J gene: TRBJ2-1
CDR3 protein: CASSEARAGSGNEQFF

V gene: TRBV7-2
D gene: TRBD2
J gene: TRBJ2-5
CDR3 protein: CASSPSLAGIEQYF

V gene: TRBV14
D gene: -
J gene: TRBJ1-6
CDR3 protein: CASSQDPNSPLHF

V gene: TRBV4-2
D gene: -
J gene: TRBJ2-7
CDR3 protein: CASSQDAGGEQYF

V gene: TRBV5-5
D gene: TRBD1
J gene: TRBJ2-3
CDR3 protein: CASSSTGVSTDTQYF

V gene: TRBV2
D gene: TRBD1
J gene: TRBJ2-2
CDR3 protein: CASSTGTANTGELFF

V gene: TRBV6-5
D gene: TRBD1
J gene: TRBJ2-2
CDR3 protein: CASSSGQLTGELFF

V gene: TRBV10-1
D gene: -
J gene: TRBJ2-2
CDR3 protein: CASTADPNGELFF

V gene: TRBV14
D gene: -
J gene: TRBJ1-1
CDR3 protein: CASSKTQGTEAFF

V gene: TRBV7-4
D gene: TRBD1
J gene: TRBJ2-1
CDR3 protein: CASSQPTGEWGQQQNEQFF

V gene: TRBV4-2
D gene: -
J gene: TRBJ2-7
CDR3 protein: CASSLDQGTVHEQYF

V gene: TRBV10-3
D gene: TRBD1
J gene: TRBJ1-6
CDR3 protein: CAIRGTGSNSYNSPLHF

V gene: TRBV6-5
D gene: TRBD2
J gene: TRBJ2-7
CDR3 protein: CASRPTSGRNEQYF

V gene: TRBV7-3
D gene: -
J gene: TRBJ2-1
CDR3 protein: CASSLTKNNEQFF

V gene: TRBV11-3
D gene: TRBD2
J gene: TRBJ2-1
CDR3 protein: CASSRGLAGGHEGDEQFF

V gene: TRBV9
D gene: -
J gene: TRBJ2-6
CDR3 protein: CATERPGANVLTF

V gene: TRBV7-9
D gene: TRBD2
J gene: TRBJ2-1
CDR3 protein: CASSLTSGKSNEQFF

V gene: TRBV5-1
D gene: -
J gene: TRBJ2-3
CDR3 protein: CASSLGRGLDTDTQYF

V gene: TRBV27
D gene: -
J gene: TRBJ2-1
CDR3 protein: CASSPRAHNEQFF

V gene: TRBV12-5
D gene: -
J gene: TRBJ1-1
CDR3 protein: CASVRSVSEAFF

V gene: TRBV7-2
D gene: TRBD2
J gene: TRBJ2-7
CDR3 protein: CASSLYLAGGPYEQYF

V gene: TRBV5-1
D gene: -
J gene: TRBJ1-1
CDR3 protein: CASRPWGDTEAFF

V gene: TRBV23-1
D gene: TRBD1
J gene: TRBJ2-5
CDR3 protein: CASNERISGTGAPRVGETQYF

V gene: TRBV27
D gene: TRBD1
J gene: TRBJ2-7
CDR3 protein: CASSLQGAYEQYF

V gene: TRBV5-4
D gene: TRBD2
J gene: TRBJ2-7
CDR3 protein: CASSLGGRTYEQYF

V gene: TRBV28
D gene: TRBD2
J gene: TRBJ2-5
CDR3 protein: CASSLVFGRAQETQYF

V gene: TRBV7-9
D gene: -
J gene: TRBJ2-7
CDR3 protein: CASSLPIGEQYF

V gene: TRBV4-1
D gene: -
J gene: TRBJ1-5
CDR3 protein: CASSQAGIGPDQPQHF

V gene: TRBV11-1
D gene: -
J gene: TRBJ2-6
CDR3 protein: CASSLRPGDSGANVLTF

V gene: TRBV6-5
D gene: -
J gene: TRBJ2-7
CDR3 protein: CASSWGGQPYEQYF

V gene: TRBV9
D gene: -
J gene: TRBJ1-1
CDR3 protein: CASSVLDLGGAEAFF